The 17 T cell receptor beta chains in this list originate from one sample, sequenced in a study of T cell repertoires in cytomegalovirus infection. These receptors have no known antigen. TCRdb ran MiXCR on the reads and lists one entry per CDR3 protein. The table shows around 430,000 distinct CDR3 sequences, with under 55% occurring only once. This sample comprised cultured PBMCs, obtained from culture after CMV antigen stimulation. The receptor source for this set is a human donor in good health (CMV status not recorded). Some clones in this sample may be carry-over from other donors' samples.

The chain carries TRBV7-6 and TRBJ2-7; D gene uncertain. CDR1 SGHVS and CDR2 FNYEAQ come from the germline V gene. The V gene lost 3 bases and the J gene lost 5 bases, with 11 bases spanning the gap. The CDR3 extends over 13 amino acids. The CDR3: CASSFARANEQYF. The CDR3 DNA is TGTGCCAGCAGCTTCGCTAGGGCCAACGAGCAGTACTTC.

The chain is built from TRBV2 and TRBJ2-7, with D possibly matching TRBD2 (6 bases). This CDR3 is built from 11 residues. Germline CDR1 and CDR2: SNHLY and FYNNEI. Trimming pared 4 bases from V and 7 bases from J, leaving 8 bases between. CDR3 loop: CASSGGEEQYF. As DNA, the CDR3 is TGTGCCAGCAGTGGGGGGGAAGAGCAGTACTTC. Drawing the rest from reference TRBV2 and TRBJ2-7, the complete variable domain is EPEVTQTPSHQVTQMGQEVILRCVPISNHLYFYWYRQILGQKVEFLVSFYNNEISEKSEIFDDQFSVERPDGSNFTLKIRSTKLEDSAMYFCASSGGEEQYFGPGTRLTVT.

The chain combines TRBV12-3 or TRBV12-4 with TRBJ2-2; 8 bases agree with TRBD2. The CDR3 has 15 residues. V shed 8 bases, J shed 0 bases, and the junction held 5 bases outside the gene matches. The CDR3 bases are TGTGCCAGCGCGTTACTAGCGGCGAACACCGGGGAGCTGTTTTTT. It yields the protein CASALLAANTGELFF.

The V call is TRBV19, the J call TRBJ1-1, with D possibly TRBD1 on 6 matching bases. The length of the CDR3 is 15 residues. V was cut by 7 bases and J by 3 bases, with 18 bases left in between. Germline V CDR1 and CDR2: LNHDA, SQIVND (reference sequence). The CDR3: CASTLRGAWDTEAFF. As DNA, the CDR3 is TGTGCCAGTACCCTGCGGGGGGCTTGGGACACTGAAGCTTTCTTT. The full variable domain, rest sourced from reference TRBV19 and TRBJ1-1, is DGGITQSPKYLFRKEGQNVTLSCEQNLNHDAMYWYRQDPGQGLRLIYYSQIVNDFQKGDIAEGYSVSREKKESFPLTVTSAQKNPTAFYLCASTLRGAWDTEAFFGQGTRLTVV.

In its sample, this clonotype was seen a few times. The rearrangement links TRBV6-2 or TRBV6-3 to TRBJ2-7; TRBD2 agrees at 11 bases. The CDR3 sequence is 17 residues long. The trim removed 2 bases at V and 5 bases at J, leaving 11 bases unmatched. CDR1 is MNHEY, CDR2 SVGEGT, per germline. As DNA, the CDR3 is TGTGCCAGCAGTTACGGTGGTGCGACTAGCGGGACCCACGAGCAGTACTTC. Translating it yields CASSYGGATSGTHEQYF.

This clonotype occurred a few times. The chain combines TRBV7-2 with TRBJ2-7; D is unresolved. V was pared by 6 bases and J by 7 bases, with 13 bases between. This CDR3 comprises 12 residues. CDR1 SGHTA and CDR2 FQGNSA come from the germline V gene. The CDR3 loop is CASSLGVVEQYF. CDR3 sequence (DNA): TGTGCCAGCAGTTTGGGTGTAGTAGAGCAGTACTTC.

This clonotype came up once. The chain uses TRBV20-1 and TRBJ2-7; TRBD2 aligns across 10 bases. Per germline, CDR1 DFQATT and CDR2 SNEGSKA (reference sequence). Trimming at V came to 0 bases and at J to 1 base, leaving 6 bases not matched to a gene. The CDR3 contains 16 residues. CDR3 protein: CSARDKLAGHSYEQYF. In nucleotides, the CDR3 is TGCAGTGCTAGAGATAAACTAGCGGGGCATTCCTACGAGCAGTACTTC.

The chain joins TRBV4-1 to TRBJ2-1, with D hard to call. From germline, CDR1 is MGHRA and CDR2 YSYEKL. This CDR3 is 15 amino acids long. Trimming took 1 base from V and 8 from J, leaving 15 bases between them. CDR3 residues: CASSQGLPPRDEQFF. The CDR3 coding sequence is TGCGCCAGCAGCCAAGGTTTACCCCCACGGGATGAGCAGTTCTTC.

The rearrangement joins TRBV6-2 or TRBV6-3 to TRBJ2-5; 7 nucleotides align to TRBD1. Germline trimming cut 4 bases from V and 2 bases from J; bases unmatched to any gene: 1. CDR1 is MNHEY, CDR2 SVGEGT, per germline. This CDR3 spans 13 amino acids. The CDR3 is CASSWGQQETQYF. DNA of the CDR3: TGTGCCAGCAGTTGGGGACAGCAAGAGACCCAGTACTTC.

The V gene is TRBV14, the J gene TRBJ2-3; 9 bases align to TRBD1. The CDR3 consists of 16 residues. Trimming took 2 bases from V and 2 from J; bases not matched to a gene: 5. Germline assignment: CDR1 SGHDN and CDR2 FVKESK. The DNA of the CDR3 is TGTGCCAGCAGCCAAATTTGGACAGGGGTCACAGATACGCAGTATTTT. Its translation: CASSQIWTGVTDTQYF.

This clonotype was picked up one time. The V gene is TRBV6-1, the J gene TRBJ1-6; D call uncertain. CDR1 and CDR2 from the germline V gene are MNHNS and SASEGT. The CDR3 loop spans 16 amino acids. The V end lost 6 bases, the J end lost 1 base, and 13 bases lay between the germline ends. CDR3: CASRPLGRSYNSPLHF. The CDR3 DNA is TGTGCCAGCAGACCCCTAGGGAGGTCCTATAATTCACCCCTCCACTTT.

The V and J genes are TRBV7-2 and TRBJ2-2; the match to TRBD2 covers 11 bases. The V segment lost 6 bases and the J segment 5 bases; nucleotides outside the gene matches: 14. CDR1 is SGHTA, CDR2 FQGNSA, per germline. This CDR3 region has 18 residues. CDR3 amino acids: CASRVAGGLGFKTGELFF. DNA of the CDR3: TGTGCCAGCAGAGTAGCGGGAGGGTTGGGGTTTAAGACCGGGGAGCTGTTTTTT.

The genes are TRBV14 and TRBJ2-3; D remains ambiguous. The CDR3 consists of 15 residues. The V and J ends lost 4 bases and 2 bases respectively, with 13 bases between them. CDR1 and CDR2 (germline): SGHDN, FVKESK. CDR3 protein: CASSRDRTYTDTQYF. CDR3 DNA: TGTGCCAGCAGCCGGGATCGGACCTACACAGATACGCAGTATTTT.

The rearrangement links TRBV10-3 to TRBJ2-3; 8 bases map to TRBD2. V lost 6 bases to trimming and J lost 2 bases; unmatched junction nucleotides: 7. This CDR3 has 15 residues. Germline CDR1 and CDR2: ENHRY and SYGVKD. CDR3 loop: CAISEVAGTTDTQYF. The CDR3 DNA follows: TGTGCCATCAGCGAGGTAGCGGGAACCACAGATACGCAGTATTTT.

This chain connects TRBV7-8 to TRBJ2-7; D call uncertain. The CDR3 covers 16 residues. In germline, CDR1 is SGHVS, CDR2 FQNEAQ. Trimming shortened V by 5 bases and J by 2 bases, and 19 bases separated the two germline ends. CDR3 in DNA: TGTGCCAGCAGCCAAAGGCGATCTCCGGGCGCCTACGAGCAGTACTTC. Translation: CASSQRRSPGAYEQYF.

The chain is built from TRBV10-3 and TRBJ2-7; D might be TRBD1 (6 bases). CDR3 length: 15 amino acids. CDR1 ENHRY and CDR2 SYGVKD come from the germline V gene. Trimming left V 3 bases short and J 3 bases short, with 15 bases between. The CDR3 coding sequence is TGTGCCATCAGTGAAGAGGGGACAAGTCACTACGAGCAGTACTTC. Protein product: CAISEEGTSHYEQYF.

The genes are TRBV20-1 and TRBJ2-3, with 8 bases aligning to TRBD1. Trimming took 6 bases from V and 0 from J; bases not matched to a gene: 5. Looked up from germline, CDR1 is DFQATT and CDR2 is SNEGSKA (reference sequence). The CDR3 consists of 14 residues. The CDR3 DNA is TGCAGTGCGGACAGGGTTCCTAGCACAGATACGCAGTATTTT. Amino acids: CSADRVPSTDTQYF.